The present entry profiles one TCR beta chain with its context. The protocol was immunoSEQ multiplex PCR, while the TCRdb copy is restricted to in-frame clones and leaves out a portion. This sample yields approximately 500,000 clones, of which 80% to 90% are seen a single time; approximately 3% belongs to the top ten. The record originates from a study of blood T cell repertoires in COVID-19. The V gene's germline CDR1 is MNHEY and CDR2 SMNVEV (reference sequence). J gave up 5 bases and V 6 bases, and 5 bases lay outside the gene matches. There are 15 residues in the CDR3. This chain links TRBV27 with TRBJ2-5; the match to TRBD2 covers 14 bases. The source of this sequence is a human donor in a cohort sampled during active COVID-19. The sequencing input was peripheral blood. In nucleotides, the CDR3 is TGTGCCAGCAGAAACCGACTAGCGGGAGGGGAGACCCAGTACTTC. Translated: CASRNRLAGGETQYF.